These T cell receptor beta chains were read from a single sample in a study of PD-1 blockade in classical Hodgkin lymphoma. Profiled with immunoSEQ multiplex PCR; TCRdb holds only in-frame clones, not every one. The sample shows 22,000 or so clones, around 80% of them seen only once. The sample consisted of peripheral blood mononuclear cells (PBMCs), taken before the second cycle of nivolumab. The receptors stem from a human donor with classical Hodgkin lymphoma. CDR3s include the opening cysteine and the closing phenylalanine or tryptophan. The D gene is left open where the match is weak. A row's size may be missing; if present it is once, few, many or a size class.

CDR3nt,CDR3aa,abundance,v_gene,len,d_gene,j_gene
TGCGCCAGCAGCTTGACAGGGGCATGGGCCAAAAACATTCAGTACTTC,CASSLTGAWAKNIQYF,few,TRBV5-1,16,TRBD1,TRBJ2-4
TGTGCCAGCAGCTTTGGGTCTAGGGAGGCAGATACGCAGTATTTT,CASSFGSREADTQYF,NA,TRBV5-4,15,NA,TRBJ2-3
TGTGCCAGCAGTGCCTTAGGGGGCTATGGCTACACCTTC,CASSALGGYGYTF,many,TRBV6-1,13,NA,TRBJ1-2
TGCGCCAGCAGCTTGGCCGGAGTCGGGTCTGGAAACACCATATATTTT,CASSLAGVGSGNTIYF,medium-sized,TRBV5-1,16,NA,TRBJ1-3
TGTGCCAGCAGTGAATCGGGAGCTACCTACGAGCAGTACTTC,CASSESGATYEQYF,NA,TRBV25-1,14,NA,TRBJ2-7
TGTGCCAGCAGCGTGGAGACGCAGTATTTT,CASSVETQYF,once,TRBV9,10,NA,TRBJ2-3
TGTGCCAGCAGCTTAGTTGGGGGGGGAGGGAATGAGCAGTTCTTC,CASSLVGGGGNEQFF,NA,TRBV7-7,15,TRBD2,TRBJ2-1
TGCGCCAGCAGCCCATGGACAGGCCCTAGGGAGGCAGATACGCAGTATTTT,CASSPWTGPREADTQYF,NA,TRBV5-1,17,NA,TRBJ2-3
TGTGCCAGCAGTTCAGAACTATGGGGTACCGGGGAGCTGTTTTTT,CASSSELWGTGELFF,NA,TRBV6-6,15,NA,TRBJ2-2
TGTGCCAGCAGCTTACTCGAGGGCCATGGCTACACCTTC,CASSLLEGHGYTF,NA,TRBV7-9,13,NA,TRBJ1-2
TGTGCCAGCAGCTTAGGACAGGAGAACACTGAAGCTTTCTTT,CASSLGQENTEAFF,NA,TRBV7-9,14,NA,TRBJ1-1
TGTGCCAGCTCACCACGGGCTAGCGGGGGCTACAATGAGCAGTTCTTC,CASSPRASGGYNEQFF,NA,TRBV18,16,TRBD2,TRBJ2-1
TGTGCCAGCAGCTTCGTTGCCAGGGGTGGAAACACCATATATTTT,CASSFVARGGNTIYF,NA,TRBV5-6,15,NA,TRBJ1-3
TGTGCCAGCAGCCCCCAAGCAGGAGGCTATGGCTACACCTTC,CASSPQAGGYGYTF,few,TRBV14,14,NA,TRBJ1-2
TGCGCCAGCAGCCAAGAGCCAGCCTCTGGAAACACCATATATTTT,CASSQEPASGNTIYF,NA,TRBV4-1,15,NA,TRBJ1-3
TGTGCCAGTACAGGGGTCTCTGGAAACACCATATATTTT,CASTGVSGNTIYF,NA,TRBV19,13,NA,TRBJ1-3
TGTGCCAGCAGCTTTACGGGGCTTCGCGATGAGCAGTTCTTC,CASSFTGLRDEQFF,NA,TRBV25-1,14,NA,TRBJ2-1
TGTGCCAGCGCGGGACAGGGGAATCAGCCCCAGCATTTT,CASAGQGNQPQHF,NA,TRBV18,13,TRBD1,TRBJ1-5